This section outlines one TCR beta chain sequence together with its context. Measured with immunoSEQ multiplex PCR; TCRdb has only the in-frame clones, and not every one. The sample yields about 170,000 clones, around nine tenths seen once. This record comes from a study of blood T cell repertoires in COVID-19. Study background: Sources were T cells, B-cell-depleted T cells, or PBMCs; the material itself was cDNA or gDNA.

CDR1 and CDR2 from the germline V gene are SEHNR and FQNEAQ (reference sequence). The CDR3 spans 15 residues. V lost 3 bases to trimming and J lost 3 bases, with 14 bases between them. The J gene is TRBJ1-2, the V gene TRBV7-9; D gene unclear. Specimen: peripheral blood. This TCR was sampled from a man between 18 and 29 years old with active or convalescent COVID-19. DNA of the CDR3: TGTGCCAGCAGCTTGGATGAGGGCTTCCACTATGGCTACACCTTC. Protein product: CASSLDEGFHYGYTF.